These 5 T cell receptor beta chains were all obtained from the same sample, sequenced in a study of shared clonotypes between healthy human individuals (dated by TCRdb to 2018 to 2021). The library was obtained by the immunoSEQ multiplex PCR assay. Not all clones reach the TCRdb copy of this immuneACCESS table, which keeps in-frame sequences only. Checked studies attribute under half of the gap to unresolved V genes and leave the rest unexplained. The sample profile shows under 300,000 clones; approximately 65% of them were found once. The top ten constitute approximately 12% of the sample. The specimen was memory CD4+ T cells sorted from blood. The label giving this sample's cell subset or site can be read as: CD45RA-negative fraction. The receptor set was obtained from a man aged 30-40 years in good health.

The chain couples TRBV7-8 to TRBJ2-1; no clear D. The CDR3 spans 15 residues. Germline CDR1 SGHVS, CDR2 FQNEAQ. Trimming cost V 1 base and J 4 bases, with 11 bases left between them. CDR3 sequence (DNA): TGTGCCAGCAGCTTAGATGTACAGCATTACAATGAGCAGTTCTTC. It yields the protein CASSLDVQHYNEQFF.

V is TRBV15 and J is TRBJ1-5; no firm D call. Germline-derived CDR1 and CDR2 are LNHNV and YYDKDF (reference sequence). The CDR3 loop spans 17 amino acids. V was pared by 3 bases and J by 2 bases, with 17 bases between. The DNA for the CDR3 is TGTGCCACCAGCAGCATTTCACAAGGGAATGGCAATCAGCCCCAGCATTTT. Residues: CATSSISQGNGNQPQHF.

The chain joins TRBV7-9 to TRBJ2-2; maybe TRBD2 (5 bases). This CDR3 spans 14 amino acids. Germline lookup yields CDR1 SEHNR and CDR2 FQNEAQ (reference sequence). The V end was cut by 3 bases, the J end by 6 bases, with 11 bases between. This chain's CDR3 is CASSFGSGAGELFF. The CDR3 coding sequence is TGTGCCAGCAGCTTCGGTTCCGGGGCCGGGGAGCTGTTTTTT. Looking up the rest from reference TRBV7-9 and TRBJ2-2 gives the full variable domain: DTGVSQNPRHKITKRGQNVTFRCDPISEHNRLYWYRQTLGQGPEFLTYFQNEAQLEKSRLLSDRFSAERPKGSFSTLEIQRTEQGDSAMYLCASSFGSGAGELFFGEGSRLTVL.

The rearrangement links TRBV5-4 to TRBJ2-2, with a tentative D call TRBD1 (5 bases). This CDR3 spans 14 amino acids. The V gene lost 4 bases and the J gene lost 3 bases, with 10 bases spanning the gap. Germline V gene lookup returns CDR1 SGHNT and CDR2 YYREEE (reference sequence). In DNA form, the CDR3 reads TGTGCCAGCAGCCTTGGACACTACACCGGGGAGCTGTTTTTT. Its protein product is CASSLGHYTGELFF.

The CDR3 is CASSLALAGKVHFYNEQFF. As DNA, the CDR3 is TGTGCCAGCAGCTTGGCGTTAGCGGGAAAAGTACACTTCTACAATGAGCAGTTCTTC. The chain recombines TRBV5-6 with TRBJ2-1, with 8 bases identical to TRBD2. Germline assignment: CDR1 SGHDT and CDR2 YYEEEE. V shed 0 bases, J shed 3 bases, and the junction held 14 bases outside the gene matches. The CDR3 runs to 19 residues.